The following is a TCR beta chain sequence with its context. The antigen remains undetermined. This sample is part of a study of CXCR3-negative and CXCR3-positive naive CD8 T cells. Looking at the study overall: The dataset comprises approximately 140 million TRB reads in total, with about 1.5 +/- 0.3 million reads per library.

UMI-labeled TRB cDNA libraries were prepared by 5' RACE. TCRdb re-called the 5' RACE reads; every CDR3 protein appears as one record, without DNA. This sample contains about 120,000 distinct CDR3 sequences. Study-level results: Surface CD5 was comparable between naive subsets; TCR strength was inferred from TRB CDR3 properties. Sequencing showed both naive subsets with comparably high diversity, and memory CD8+ cells much lower. A higher hydrophobicity marked the TRB CDR3s of CXCR3-positive naive cells versus CXCR3-negative naive cells.

Naive CD8+ T cells had a CD45RO-CCR7+CD27+CD95- phenotype. Germline assignment: CDR1 SNHLY and CDR2 FYNNEI. There are 13 residues in the CDR3. This clonotype was obtained from a human donor in good health. Some clones in this sample may be carry-over from other donors' samples. The sequencing sample was made of naive CXCR3+ CD8+ T cells from blood. Subset denoted: CD45RO-CCR7+CD27+CD95- naive CD8+ T cells expressing CXCR3 (TNR3+). V usage is TRBV2 and J usage is TRBJ1-2; TCRdb names TRBD1, which stays unverified in the absence of DNA. This CDR3 is CASSRQGPGGYTF. Full variable domain (rest looked up from reference TRBV2 and TRBJ1-2): EPEVTQTPSHQVTQMGQEVILRCVPISNHLYFYWYRQILGQKVEFLVSFYNNEISEKSEIFDDQFSVERPDGSNFTLKIRSTKLEDSAMYFCASSRQGPGGYTFGSGTRLTVV.